The 32 T cell receptor beta chains given below trace back to one sample, sequenced in a study of blood T cell repertoires in COVID-19. Clones were read by immunoSEQ multiplex PCR, and TCRdb kept only the in-frame ones, dropping some. The table lists roughly 410,000 clones, around 87% of them singletons. Source material: peripheral blood. The receptor set was obtained from a woman between 55 and 75 years old with COVID-19, enrolled during active disease.

The V call is TRBV27, the J call TRBJ2-7; 10 bases are shared with TRBD1. J was trimmed by 3 bases and V by 3 bases; bases with no gene match: 8. The CDR3 length is 16 residues. CDR1 and CDR2 from the germline V gene are MNHEY and SMNVEV (reference sequence). The CDR3 here is CASSFLRDRGYYEQYF. For the CDR3, the DNA is TGTGCCAGCAGTTTCCTCCGGGACAGGGGTTACTACGAGCAGTACTTC.

J is TRBJ1-3 and V is TRBV30; D gene unclear. The CDR3 consists of 16 residues. Trimming took 4 bases from V and 0 from J, leaving 16 bases between them. Germline-derived CDR1 and CDR2 are GTSNPN and SVGIG (reference sequence). This CDR3 reads CAWTNPGEVSGNTIYF. In nucleotides, the CDR3 is TGTGCCTGGACCAACCCCGGAGAAGTCTCTGGAAACACCATATATTTT.

The gene calls are TRBV28 and TRBJ2-2, with TRBD1 as a possible D gene (6 bases). This CDR3 contains 15 residues. The V and J ends lost 2 bases and 5 bases respectively, with 12 bases between them. The germline V gene has CDR1 MDHEN and CDR2 SYDVKM. CDR3 loop: CASSLRQGNTGELFF. As DNA, the CDR3 is TGTGCCAGCAGTTTACGGCAGGGGAATACCGGGGAGCTGTTTTTT.

V gene TRBV3-1 (or the pseudogene TRBV3-2) combines with J gene TRBJ1-2; D is unclear. Germline V gene data show CDR1 as LGHDT and CDR2 as YNNKEL (reference sequence). The V gene lost 1 base and the J gene lost 5 bases, with 5 bases spanning the gap. This CDR3 is built from 12 residues. The CDR3 loop reads CASSQALYGYTF. The CDR3 nucleotides are TGTGCCAGCAGCCAAGCCCTGTATGGCTACACCTTC.

This clone occurred once. J is TRBJ1-1 and V is TRBV2, with TRBD1 as a possible D gene (6 bases). Trimming pared 6 bases from V and 0 bases from J, leaving 14 bases between. The CDR3 contains 15 residues. The V gene's germline CDR1 is SNHLY and CDR2 FYNNEI. The CDR3 protein is CASRTIDRLNTEAFF. The CDR3 DNA is TGTGCCAGCAGGACAATCGACAGGTTGAACACTGAAGCTTTCTTT.

CDR3 nucleotides: TGCGCCAGCAGCTTGGGTGGGACTAATAGTGAGCAGTTCTTC. Translating it yields CASSLGGTNSEQFF. The chain couples TRBV5-1 to TRBJ2-1; 7 bases map to TRBD2. V lost 0 bases, J lost 9 bases, and 6 bases stayed unmatched. Germline values: CDR1 SGHRS, CDR2 YFSETQ. This CDR3 is 14 amino acids long.

The CDR3 coding sequence is TGTGCCAGCAGCCCAAAACTCGGGTGGGACAGGGCCCCTCGGGAGCAGTACTTC. As protein: CASSPKLGWDRAPREQYF. The rearrangement joins TRBV11-2 to TRBJ2-7; 9 bases line up with TRBD1. The V gene's germline CDR1 is SGHAT and CDR2 FQNNGV. Trimming removed 5 bases from V and 7 bases from J; junction bases left unmatched: 21. This CDR3 is built from 18 residues.

The chain employs TRBV18 and TRBJ2-3; a possible D gene is TRBD2 (5 bases). Germline loops: CDR1 KGHSH, CDR2 LQKENI. The ends were cut back, 3 bases at V and 4 bases at J, with 14 bases in the middle. The CDR3 is 15 residues long. The chain's CDR3 is CASSPGPGWADTQYF. Here the CDR3 DNA reads TGTGCCAGCTCACCTGGACCGGGGTGGGCAGATACGCAGTATTTT.

This clone has more than one count but fewer than ten. The gene calls are TRBV4-1 and TRBJ2-7, with 9 bases lining up with TRBD2. This CDR3 region has 16 residues. Germline CDR1 is MGHRA and CDR2 is YSYEKL. The J segment lost 2 bases and the V segment lost 4 bases, leaving 9 bases of the junction unmatched. The CDR3 bases are TGCGCCAGCAGCCCCACCCCAAGCGGGGGGACCTACGAGCAGTACTTC. Protein product: CASSPTPSGGTYEQYF.

This chain links TRBV7-3 with TRBJ2-1; 9 bases agree with TRBD2. CDR3 length equals 14 residues. Germline V gives CDR1 SGHTA, CDR2 FQGTGA. V was pared by 2 bases and J by 8 bases, with 4 bases of the junction left unmatched. The CDR3 bases are TGTGCCAGCAGCTTAGCGGGGGGGCAGGATGAGCAGTTCTTC. Translating it yields CASSLAGGQDEQFF.

The V call is TRBV30, the J call TRBJ1-1; 7 bases map to TRBD1. The V gene end was trimmed by 1 base and the J gene end by 7 bases; junction bases not matched to a gene: 9. CDR3 length: 14 residues. Per germline, CDR1 GTSNPN and CDR2 SVGIG (reference sequence). CDR3: CAWSGRQGTREAFF. CDR3 nucleotides: TGTGCCTGGAGTGGTCGACAGGGTACCCGTGAAGCTTTCTTT.

V gene TRBV18 combines with J gene TRBJ1-2; possible D gene TRBD1, 6 bases. The CDR3 totals 14 residues. The germline V and J ends were trimmed by 2 bases and 6 bases, with 13 bases remaining between them. Germline V gene data show CDR1 as KGHSH and CDR2 as LQKENI. This CDR3 reads CASSPRQEPDGYTF. DNA of the CDR3: TGTGCCAGCTCACCAAGACAGGAGCCGGATGGCTACACCTTC.

This sequence joins TRBV5-1 and TRBJ2-1, with D perhaps TRBD1 (5 bases). Between the trimmed V and J ends, which lost 0 bases and 9 bases, there was a span of 19 bases. CDR1 and CDR2 from the germline V gene are SGHRS and YFSETQ. This CDR3 contains 16 residues. Here the CDR3 DNA reads TGCGCCAGCAGCTTGGCCCTGGACGACAGCCCGTCTGAGCAGTTCTTC. Its translation is CASSLALDDSPSEQFF. Complete variable domain (other parts from reference TRBV5-1 and TRBJ2-1): KAGVTQTPRYLIKTRGQQVTLSCSPISGHRSVSWYQQTPGQGLQFLFEYFSETQRNKGNFPGRFSGRQFSNSRSEMNVSTLELGDSALYLCASSLALDDSPSEQFFGPGTRLTVL.

The chain is built from TRBV18 and TRBJ1-4, with D hard to call. In germline, CDR1 is KGHSH, CDR2 LQKENI. This CDR3 region has 15 residues. Deletions cut 3 bases from V and 0 bases from J, with 8 bases between. The DNA of the CDR3 is TGTGCCAGCTCACCTCAGGTCGCAACTAATGAAAAACTGTTTTTT. This gives the protein CASSPQVATNEKLFF. Complete variable domain (other parts from reference TRBV18 and TRBJ1-4): NAGVMQNPRHLVRRRGQEARLRCSPMKGHSHVYWYRQLPEEGLKFMVYLQKENIIDESGMPKERFSAEFPKEGPSILRIQQVVRGDSAAYFCASSPQVATNEKLFFGSGTQLSVL.

The chain uses TRBV11-2 and TRBJ2-1, with D maybe TRBD2 (7 bases). V was pared by 5 bases and J by 7 bases, with 21 bases between. Germline V CDR1 and CDR2: SGHAT, FQNNGV. The length of the CDR3 is 16 residues. CDR3 DNA sequence: TGTGCCAGCAGCCTCGGGAGTGGGGGGGCCAGGAATGAGCAGTTCTTC. This gives the protein CASSLGSGGARNEQFF.

This rearrangement joins TRBV28 to TRBJ1-1; no definite D call. CDR3 length: 12 residues. Germline lookup yields CDR1 MDHEN and CDR2 SYDVKM. Deletions cut 8 bases from V and 3 bases from J, with 10 bases between. This CDR3 reads CASADSYTEAFF. The DNA of the CDR3 is TGTGCCAGCGCCGATAGTTACACTGAAGCTTTCTTT.

This chain uses TRBV10-3 with TRBJ2-2; D is uncertain. V lost 6 bases and J 5 bases, leaving 4 bases between the germline ends. This CDR3 spans 11 amino acids. CDR1 ENHRY and CDR2 SYGVKD come from the germline V gene. Here the CDR3 DNA reads TGTGCCATCAGGAGAACCGGGGAGCTGTTTTTT. Translated, it gives CAIRRTGELFF.

This chain links TRBV12-3 or TRBV12-4 with TRBJ1-1; no definite D call. The CDR3 is made up of 12 amino acids. V lost 6 bases and J 4 bases, leaving 9 bases between the germline ends. The CDR3 loop reads CASSIQFTEAFF. CDR3 DNA sequence: TGTGCCAGCAGCATACAGTTCACTGAAGCTTTCTTT.

J is TRBJ2-3 and V is TRBV7-5; the table's TRBD1 call for D was not verified on the DNA. TRBV7-5 is described as a pseudogene. This CDR3 is built from 19 residues. This CDR3 is CVRSVSPSDRDRGRDTQYF. The CDR3 region has the DNA TGTGTCAGAAGCGTCAGTCCCTCAGACCGGGACAGGGGGAGGGATACGCAGTATTTT.

Regarding this clone: The same CDR3 is also encoded by other DNA sequences in this sample. V gene TRBV5-1 combines with J gene TRBJ2-7; 12 bases fit TRBD1. The length of the CDR3 is 15 residues. Germline V gene data show CDR1 as SGHRS and CDR2 as YFSETQ. The J segment lost 4 bases and the V segment lost 1 base, leaving 3 bases of the junction unmatched. CDR3 DNA sequence: TGCGCCAGCAGCTTGCAGGGACAGGGGGCTTACGAGCAGTACTTC. Amino acid sequence: CASSLQGQGAYEQYF.

This chain links TRBV7-2 with TRBJ1-2; 7 bases are a match to TRBD1. With 5 bases clipped from V and 4 bases from J, the junction kept 13 bases outside the gene matches. Germline V lookup: CDR1 SGHTA, CDR2 FQGNSA. This CDR3 is 16 amino acids long. CDR3 DNA: TGTGCCAGCAGCCAGTTGGGACAGCCACGAACCTATGGCTACACCTTC. Its translation is CASSQLGQPRTYGYTF.

The chain has TRBV19 and TRBJ2-1, with 9 bases lining up with TRBD2. The CDR3 length is 16 residues. CDR1 and CDR2 from the germline V gene are LNHDA and SQIVND (reference sequence). V was clipped by 7 bases and J by 2 bases; unmatched bases: 9. The CDR3 sequence is CASKGRLAGAYNEQFF. The DNA for the CDR3 is TGTGCCAGTAAGGGTCGTTTAGCGGGGGCCTACAATGAGCAGTTCTTC.

J is TRBJ1-1 and V is TRBV3-1 (or the pseudogene TRBV3-2); D is possibly TRBD1 (6 bases). The germline V and J ends were trimmed by 6 bases and 4 bases, with 15 bases remaining between them. The germline gives CDR1 LGHDT, CDR2 YNNKEL (reference sequence). The CDR3 is made up of 14 amino acids. The CDR3 nucleotides are TGTGCCAGCAGAATACAGGGTTGGAGCACTGAAGCTTTCTTT. Translating it yields CASRIQGWSTEAFF.

V gene TRBV19 combines with J gene TRBJ2-7; TRBD1 aligns across 7 bases. J lost 3 bases, V lost 3 bases, and 8 bases had no gene match. Looked up from germline, CDR1 is LNHDA and CDR2 is SQIVND (reference sequence). The CDR3 loop spans 15 amino acids. DNA of the CDR3: TGTGCCAGTAGTATTGCGACAGGGAAGGGCTACGAGCAGTACTTC. Protein: CASSIATGKGYEQYF.

This sequence joins TRBV19 and TRBJ1-6, with TRBD1 matching over 8 bases. There are 15 residues in the CDR3. CDR1 and CDR2 from the germline V gene are LNHDA and SQIVND (reference sequence). V gave up 6 bases and J gave up 9 bases; unmatched junction bases: 10. In DNA, the CDR3 is TGTGCCAGTAGCAGGGGACAGGCCGTGGGTTCACCCCTCCACTTT. Amino acid sequence: CASSRGQAVGSPLHF.

This chain links TRBV4-2 with TRBJ1-4; D is perhaps TRBD1 (6 bases). This CDR3 is 19 amino acids long. The ends were cut back, 0 bases at V and 5 bases at J, with 22 bases in the middle. Germline V gene sequence: CDR1 LGHNA, CDR2 YNFKEQ. For the CDR3, the DNA is TGTGCCAGCAGCCAAGATAGATCCGGGACACTCGGCGGGAATGAAAAACTGTTTTTT. It codes for CASSQDRSGTLGGNEKLFF.

The V and J genes are TRBV20-1 and TRBJ1-1; TRBD1 agrees at 8 bases. Trimming cost V 3 bases and J 5 bases; bases outside gene matches: 11. Per the germline V gene, CDR1 is DFQATT and CDR2 is SNEGSKA (reference sequence). The CDR3 spans 15 residues. This CDR3 is CSASDFGQGWTEAFF. CDR3 in DNA: TGCAGTGCTAGTGACTTCGGACAGGGTTGGACTGAAGCTTTCTTT.

The V call is TRBV5-1, the J call TRBJ1-1; 10 bases agree with TRBD1. Germline V gene sequence: CDR1 SGHRS, CDR2 YFSETQ. The CDR3 spans 16 residues. Unmatched junction bases numbered 7, after V lost 4 bases and J lost 1 base. CDR3 amino acids: CASSPRTGGTNTEAFF. CDR3 coding DNA: TGCGCCAGCAGCCCACGGACAGGGGGGACGAACACTGAAGCTTTCTTT.

The chain couples TRBV5-6 to TRBJ1-2; the match to TRBD1 covers 9 bases. V dropped 4 bases and J dropped 2; count of bases not matched to a gene: 3. CDR1 is SGHDT, CDR2 YYEEEE, per germline. CDR3 size: 14 residues. The CDR3 protein is CASSPGTGNYGYTF. The CDR3 DNA reads TGTGCCAGCAGCCCCGGGACAGGGAACTATGGCTACACCTTC.

In its sample, this clone was seen once. The chain carries TRBV7-6 and TRBJ2-5; D is possibly TRBD1 (7 bases). The CDR3 has 17 residues. V lost 1 base and J 4 bases, leaving 19 bases between the germline ends. Germline CDR1 SGHVS, CDR2 FNYEAQ. The chain's CDR3 is CASSLGRGLGRPETQYF. For the CDR3, the DNA is TGTGCCAGCAGCTTAGGGAGGGGGCTCGGGCGGCCAGAGACCCAGTACTTC.

V usage is TRBV5-1 and J usage is TRBJ2-7; D is ambiguous. CDR1 is SGHRS and CDR2 is YFSETQ in the germline V gene. This CDR3 comprises 13 residues. V was trimmed by 4 bases and J by 7 bases, leaving 15 bases between them. DNA for the CDR3: TGCGCCAGCAGCCCCCAAATGGGCGCGGAGCAGTACTTC. Its translation: CASSPQMGAEQYF.

The DNA of the CDR3 is TGTGCCAGTAGTATAAAGGGGGCGAACACTGAAGCTTTCTTT. Translated, it gives CASSIKGANTEAFF. The rearrangement uses TRBV19 and TRBJ1-1, with TRBD1 identical over 7 bases. Germline trimming cut 2 bases from V and 1 base from J; bases unmatched to any gene: 1. Germline V lookup: CDR1 LNHDA, CDR2 SQIVND (reference sequence). The CDR3 covers 14 residues.